Sequencing of this T cell receptor (beta chain) was carried out in a study of blood T cell repertoires in COVID-19. Study summary: The United States, Italy and Spain supplied acute and convalescent COVID-19 samples. T cells, B-cell-depleted T cells, or PBMCs provided the cDNA or gDNA that served as material.

This clone is a singleton in its sample. Per the original methods: Estimated nucleated cell counts came from reference gene primer amplification. Generated by immunoSEQ multiplex PCR, the TCRdb table keeps only in-frame clones and is missing some. V, J and clone size were drawn from that table, and D and trimming were deduced from the DNA. The sample shows 110,000 or so clones, roughly 76% of them seen only once. CDR1 and CDR2 from the germline V gene are SGDLS and YYNGEE. The CDR3 has 15 amino acids. The ends lost 4 bases at V and 9 bases at J; junction bases unmatched: 11. The chain employs TRBV9 and TRBJ2-2; TRBD2 aligns across 8 bases. This TCR was sampled from a human donor in a cohort sampled during active COVID-19. Sequencing was done on a sample of peripheral blood. This chain's CDR3 is CASSPPGGGSRELFF. The CDR3 nucleotides read TGTGCCAGCAGCCCGCCCGGGGGGGGGAGTCGGGAGCTGTTTTTT. The full variable domain, its missing parts supplied by reference TRBV9 and TRBJ2-2, is DSGVTQTPKHLITATGQRVTLRCSPRSGDLSVYWYQQSLDQGLQFLIQYYNGEERAKGNILERFSAQQFPDLHSELNLSSLELGDSALYFCASSPPGGGSRELFFGEGSRLTVL.